These T cell receptor beta chains were read from a single sample in a study of blood T cell repertoires in COVID-19. TCRdb keeps only in-frame clones here, not all; method: immunoSEQ multiplex PCR. Of about 160,000 clones in the sample, less than 90% were seen once. The source material was peripheral blood. The receptors were sampled from a woman in her seventies with acute or convalescent COVID-19. Both conserved end residues are trimmed from each CDR3. D genes are given only for firm matches.

d_call	v_call	j_call	cdr3_aa
TRBD2	TRBV27	TRBJ2-7	ASSFASGPYEQY
TRBD1	TRBV9	TRBJ2-7	ASSSGDRGINEQY
TRBD2	TRBV18	TRBJ2-3	ASSPRPSGRAVSDTQY
NA	TRBV7-3	TRBJ2-5	ASSRDYQETQY
TRBD1	TRBV6-2/TRBV6-3	TRBJ1-6	ASSTGVLGNSPLH
TRBD2	TRBV30	TRBJ2-7	AWSGPPGLQY
NA	TRBV5-6	TRBJ1-1	ASSLGTAYTEAF
TRBD2	TRBV5-1	TRBJ2-5	ASEEGIGLAGGEGETQY
TRBD1	TRBV30	TRBJ1-4	AWSPRDRGPYYEKLF
TRBD1	TRBV7-8	TRBJ2-2	ASTEGGTGAYTGELF
NA	TRBV6-5	TRBJ1-1	ASSPRGGNTEAF
TRBD1	TRBV5-1	TRBJ2-7	ASSRAGDSPSGFHEQY
NA	TRBV12-3/TRBV12-4	TRBJ1-5	ASSKDRNQPQH
NA	TRBV29-1	TRBJ1-3	SVLTTGQTSGNTIY
TRBD2	TRBV3-1/TRBV3-2	TRBJ2-4	ASSLRGGSHGNIQY
TRBD1	TRBV7-2	TRBJ1-4	ASSASGTGGEKLF
TRBD1	TRBV6-6	TRBJ1-4	ASSYSDRGGEKLF
NA	TRBV18	TRBJ1-3	ASSPVDSSGNTIY
NA	TRBV7-9	TRBJ2-5	ASSLRGNQETQY
TRBD1	TRBV4-1	TRBJ2-7	ASSQDATGGLGEQY
NA	TRBV9	TRBJ1-3	ASSVDGLFAGNTIY
NA	TRBV2	TRBJ1-1	ASSSPGDPEAF
TRBD2	TRBV18	TRBJ2-7	ASSPGTSGRTNEQY
NA	TRBV28	TRBJ1-1	ASSFSLAVGMNTEAF